The 20 T cell receptor beta chains presented below share a single source sample, sequenced in a study of blood T cell repertoires in COVID-19. Clones were sequenced by immunoSEQ multiplex PCR, and TCRdb holds only the in-frame ones, with some missing. The sample yields over 150,000 clones, roughly 91% seen once. What was sequenced was peripheral blood. These receptors were obtained from a man aged 18 to 35 with acute or convalescent COVID-19.

This chain joins TRBV6-5 and TRBJ2-1, with 10 bases fitting TRBD1. Germline assignment: CDR1 MNHEY and CDR2 SVGAGI. Trimming took 2 bases from V and 6 from J; bases not matched to a gene: 7. This CDR3 region has 16 residues. CDR3 nucleotide sequence: TGTGCCAGCAGTTACCGAGGGACAGGGGTGGCCAATGAGCAGTTCTTC. This translates into CASSYRGTGVANEQFF.

The rearrangement links TRBV27 to TRBJ2-7; 11 bases fit TRBD2. The CDR3 consists of 17 residues. J was trimmed by 4 bases and V by 2 bases; bases with no gene match: 10. Germline CDR1 is MNHEY and CDR2 is SMNVEV (reference sequence). The CDR3 reads CASSLMGTSGSTYEQYF. The CDR3 nucleotides read TGTGCCAGCAGTTTAATGGGTACTAGCGGGAGTACATACGAGCAGTACTTC.

The rearrangement links TRBV19 to TRBJ2-1, with 10 nucleotides matching TRBD2. Germline CDR1 and CDR2: LNHDA and SQIVND (reference sequence). This CDR3 comprises 16 residues. Trimming took 3 bases from V and 6 from J; bases not matched to a gene: 8. In DNA form, the CDR3 reads TGTGCCAGTAGTATCCTCATCTTAGCGGGGGGCAATGAGCAGTTCTTC. This translates into CASSILILAGGNEQFF.

The chain uses TRBV15 and TRBJ2-7, with 7 bases identical to TRBD2. Germline CDR1 and CDR2: LNHNV and YYDKDF (reference sequence). V was clipped by 3 bases and J by 0 bases; unmatched bases: 8. The CDR3 contains 16 residues. The CDR3 DNA reads as TGTGCCACCAGCAGCGCCCTAGCGGTTAGCTCCTACGAGCAGTACTTC. Translation gives CATSSALAVSSYEQYF.

V is TRBV6-6 and J is TRBJ2-7; 10 bases agree with TRBD2. With 10 bases clipped from V and 5 bases from J, the junction kept 11 bases outside the gene matches. The CDR3 contains 14 residues. Germline CDR1 MNHNY, CDR2 SVGAGI (reference sequence). For the CDR3, the DNA is TGTGCCACTAATGAAGCGGGAGGGCCGCACGAGCAGTACTTC. It codes for CATNEAGGPHEQYF.

The chain couples TRBV5-4 to TRBJ1-4; 10 bases map to TRBD1. CDR3 length equals 14 residues. CDR1 is SGHNT and CDR2 is YYREEE in the germline V gene (reference sequence). V shed 5 bases, J shed 8 bases, and the junction held 6 bases outside the gene matches. The CDR3 is CASRRTGGDEKLFF. CDR3 in DNA: TGTGCCAGCAGGCGGACAGGGGGGGACGAAAAACTGTTTTTT.

The chain uses TRBV7-2 and TRBJ2-1; D is perhaps TRBD1 (6 bases). The V end was cut by 5 bases, the J end by 4 bases, with 18 bases between. The CDR3 consists of 16 residues. Germline lookup yields CDR1 SGHTA and CDR2 FQGNSA. CDR3 sequence: CASSLLTGDLYNEQFF. The CDR3 bases are TGTGCCAGCAGCCTCTTGACAGGAGACCTTTACAATGAGCAGTTCTTC.

This chain joins TRBV25-1 and TRBJ1-2, with D unresolved. The germline V gene encodes CDR1 MGHDK and CDR2 SYGVNS. V lost 3 bases and J lost 1, with 15 bases in between. The CDR3 contains 16 residues. This CDR3 reads CASSDATVPFNYGYTF. The CDR3 DNA follows: TGTGCCAGCAGTGACGCAACAGTACCTTTTAACTATGGCTACACCTTC.

This chain joins TRBV9 and TRBJ2-3, with a tentative D call TRBD1 (6 bases). CDR3 length: 18 residues. V was shortened by 4 bases and J by 3 bases, with 24 bases between the two germline ends. The germline gives CDR1 SGDLS, CDR2 YYNGEE. Written as DNA, the CDR3 is TGTGCCAGCAGCACCCAACCACAGGGCAGAGGGTTTACAGATACGCAGTATTTT. Amino acids: CASSTQPQGRGFTDTQYF. Together with reference TRBV9 and TRBJ2-3, the CDR3 gives the full variable domain: DSGVTQTPKHLITATGQRVTLRCSPRSGDLSVYWYQQSLDQGLQFLIQYYNGEERAKGNILERFSAQQFPDLHSELNLSSLELGDSALYFCASSTQPQGRGFTDTQYFGPGTRLTVL.

The genes are TRBV19 and TRBJ1-5; D gene uncertain. The V gene lost 6 bases and the J gene lost 4 bases, with 16 bases spanning the gap. The germline gives CDR1 LNHDA, CDR2 SQIVND (reference sequence). The CDR3 sequence is 15 residues long. The CDR3 bases are TGTGCCAGTAGACCCACCGGAGGTGGGAATCAGCCCCAGCATTTT. Its protein product is CASRPTGGGNQPQHF.

The chain uses TRBV7-6 and TRBJ2-2, with TRBD1 matching over 7 bases. Germline assignment: CDR1 SGHVS and CDR2 FNYEAQ. This CDR3 is 14 amino acids long. With V trimmed by 5 bases and J by 4 bases, 4 bases remained unmatched. CDR3 nucleotides: TGTGCCAGCAGCGCCGACAGGGTCACCGGGGAGCTGTTTTTT. Encoded protein: CASSADRVTGELFF.

The chain has TRBV15 and TRBJ1-4, with TRBD1 matching over 11 bases. Germline CDR1 LNHNV, CDR2 YYDKDF (reference sequence). CDR3 length: 19 amino acids. The trim removed 3 bases at V and 3 bases at J, leaving 12 bases unmatched. The CDR3 coding sequence is TGTGCCACCAGCAGGGTTGGACAGGGGGCCAGTCTCTCTAATGAAAAACTGTTTTTT. This gives the protein CATSRVGQGASLSNEKLFF. Full variable domain (rest looked up from reference TRBV15 and TRBJ1-4): DAMVIQNPRYQVTQFGKPVTLSCSQTLNHNVMYWYQQKSSQAPKLLFHYYDKDFNNEADTPDNFQSRRPNTSFCFLDIRSPGLGDTAMYLCATSRVGQGASLSNEKLFFGSGTQLSVL.

The chain combines TRBV5-1 with TRBJ2-1; 13 bases are a match to TRBD2. The CDR3 covers 18 residues. Losses at the gene ends were 2 bases for V and 0 bases for J; bases not matched to a gene: 5. CDR1 is SGHRS and CDR2 is YFSETQ in the germline V gene. Written as DNA, the CDR3 is TGCGCCAGCAGCTTCCCTCGGACTAGCGGGAGCTCCTACAATGAGCAGTTCTTC. This codes for CASSFPRTSGSSYNEQFF.

This clone was recorded only once. This sequence joins TRBV5-1 and TRBJ2-1; 8 positions match TRBD1. With 3 bases clipped from V and 5 bases from J, the junction kept 4 bases outside the gene matches. Germline V gives CDR1 SGHRS, CDR2 YFSETQ. The CDR3 covers 14 residues. This CDR3 reads CASSWTGPNNEQFF. The CDR3 DNA follows: TGCGCCAGCAGCTGGACAGGGCCAAACAATGAGCAGTTCTTC.

The V and J genes are TRBV11-2 and TRBJ2-2, with D perhaps TRBD2 (5 bases). There are 15 residues in the CDR3. V was clipped by 1 base and J by 1 base, with 7 bases between them. Germline CDR1 reads SGHAT; CDR2 reads FQNNGV. The CDR3 bases are TGTGCCAGCAGCTTAGTGGACTGGAACACCGGGGAGCTGTTTTTT. Encoded protein: CASSLVDWNTGELFF.

The rearrangement uses TRBV9 and TRBJ1-2; 7 bases fit TRBD1. CDR1 and CDR2 (germline): SGDLS, YYNGEE. V was pared by 3 bases and J by 5 bases, with 7 bases of the junction left unmatched. CDR3 length: 14 amino acids. CDR3 protein: CASSAQTGNYGYTF. Written as DNA, the CDR3 is TGTGCCAGCAGCGCCCAGACAGGGAATTATGGCTACACCTTC.

The V call is TRBV7-9, the J call TRBJ1-2, with TRBD1 matching over 10 bases. V lost 5 bases to trimming and J lost 2 bases; unmatched junction nucleotides: 2. The CDR3 has 14 amino acids. Germline V gene data show CDR1 as SEHNR and CDR2 as FQNEAQ (reference sequence). CDR3 sequence: CASSRGQGNYGYTF. DNA of the CDR3: TGTGCCAGCAGCCGGGGACAGGGGAACTATGGCTACACCTTC.

The V gene is TRBV30, the J gene TRBJ1-2; 9 bases map to TRBD1. With 8 bases clipped from V and 7 bases from J, the junction kept 8 bases outside the gene matches. The germline V gene has CDR1 GTSNPN and CDR2 SVGIG (reference sequence). The CDR3 extends over 12 amino acids. CDR3 sequence: CARDREYSGYTF. In nucleotides, the CDR3 is TGTGCCCGGGACAGGGAGTATAGTGGCTACACCTTC.

The chain couples TRBV5-1 to TRBJ2-7; TRBD2 agrees at 13 bases. The CDR3 has 17 residues. Trimming took 0 bases from V and 2 from J; bases not matched to a gene: 5. Germline loops: CDR1 SGHRS, CDR2 YFSETQ. The CDR3 DNA follows: TGCGCCAGCAGCTTGGCCGAGGGACTAGCGGGACCCTACGAGCAGTACTTC. Encoded protein: CASSLAEGLAGPYEQYF.

Written as DNA, the CDR3 is TGTGCCATCAGGGAACCGGGACAGGGGGAAAGTGGAAACACCATATATTTT. Translated: CAIREPGQGESGNTIYF. This chain uses TRBV10-3 with TRBJ1-3, with TRBD1 identical over 11 bases. The trim removed 6 bases at V and 3 bases at J, leaving 10 bases unmatched. The CDR3 totals 17 residues. Germline V gene sequence: CDR1 ENHRY, CDR2 SYGVKD.